This record looks at one T cell receptor (beta chain) sequence and its context. The data are from a study of blood T cell repertoires in COVID-19. Background on the study: Some COVID-19 samples were acute and others convalescent; all came from the United States, Italy and Spain. Sources were T cells, B-cell-depleted T cells, or PBMCs; the material itself was cDNA or gDNA.

Study processing details: Cell counts per sample came from amplifying reference gene primers. Sequenced by immunoSEQ multiplex PCR; TCRdb stores in-frame clones only, minus some. V, J and clone size are taken as reported in that table, and D and trimming were inferred from the DNA itself. The sample contains over 250,000 clones, about 83% of which appear only once. Deletions cut 9 bases from V and 5 bases from J, with 13 bases between. The CDR3 consists of 12 residues. Germline V CDR1 and CDR2: MDHEN, SYDVKM. The sample taken for sequencing was peripheral blood. This sequence was found in a woman aged 50 to 60 who had recovered from COVID-19. This rearrangement joins TRBV28 to TRBJ1-1; D remains unclear. The CDR3 region is CASHLTGTEAFF. In nucleotides, the CDR3 is TGTGCCAGTCATCTTACGGGAACTGAAGCTTTCTTT.